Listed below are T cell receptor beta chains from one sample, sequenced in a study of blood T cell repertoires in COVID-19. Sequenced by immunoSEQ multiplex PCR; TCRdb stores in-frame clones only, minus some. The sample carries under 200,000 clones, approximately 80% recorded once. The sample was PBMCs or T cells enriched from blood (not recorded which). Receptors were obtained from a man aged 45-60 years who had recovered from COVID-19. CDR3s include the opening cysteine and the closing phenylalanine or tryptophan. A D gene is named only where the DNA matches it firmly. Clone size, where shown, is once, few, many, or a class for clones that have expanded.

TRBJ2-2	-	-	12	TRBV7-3	CASTSRLGELFF	TGTGCCAGCACCTCCCGGTTAGGGGAGCTGTTTTTT
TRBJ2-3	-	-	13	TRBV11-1	CASSPGLGVTQYF	TGTGCCAGCAGCCCCGGCCTAGGGGTTACGCAGTATTTT
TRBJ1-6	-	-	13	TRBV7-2	CASIAGGRSPLHF	TGTGCCAGTATTGCGGGGGGGAGGTCACCCCTCCACTTT
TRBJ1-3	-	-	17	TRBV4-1	CASSQDLSQGFGNTIYF	TGCGCCAGCAGCCAAGATCTATCACAGGGATTTGGAAACACCATATATTTT
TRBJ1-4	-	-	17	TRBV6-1	CASSEENWGATNEKLFF	TGTGCCAGCAGTGAAGAGAATTGGGGGGCAACTAATGAAAAACTGTTTTTT
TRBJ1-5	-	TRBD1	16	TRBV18	CASSLGTGGSNQPQHF	TGTGCCAGCTCACTTGGGACAGGGGGAAGCAATCAGCCCCAGCATTTT
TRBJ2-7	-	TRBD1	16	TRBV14	CASSLTPGQGSYEQYF	TGTGCCAGCAGCCTTACTCCGGGACAGGGTTCCTACGAGCAGTACTTC
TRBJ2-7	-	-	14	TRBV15	CATSRVGGTGEQYF	TGTGCCACCAGCAGGGTAGGGGGAACGGGGGAGCAGTACTTC
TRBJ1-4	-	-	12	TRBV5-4	CASSLYPEKLFF	TGTGCCAGCAGCTTGTATCCTGAAAAACTGTTTTTT
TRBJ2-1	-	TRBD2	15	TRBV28	CASTLGLAGGGEQFF	TGTGCCAGCACCCTGGGACTAGCGGGGGGGGGTGAGCAGTTCTTC
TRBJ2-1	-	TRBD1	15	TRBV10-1	CASSEGQGFDNEQFF	TGCGCCAGCAGTGAAGGACAGGGATTCGACAATGAGCAGTTCTTC
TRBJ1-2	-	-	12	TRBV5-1	CASSLGTDGYTF	TGCGCCAGCAGCTTGGGGACAGATGGCTACACCTTC
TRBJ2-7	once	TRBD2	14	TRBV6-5	CASSKGLAGYEQYF	TGTGCCAGCAGTAAGGGACTAGCGGGATACGAGCAGTACTTC
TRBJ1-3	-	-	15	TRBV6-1	CASSDRIFSGNTIYF	TGTGCCAGCAGTGACAGGATTTTCTCTGGAAACACCATATATTTT
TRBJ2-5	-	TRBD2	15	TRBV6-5	CASSFTGTSIETQYF	TGTGCCAGCAGTTTCACCGGGACTAGCATAGAGACCCAGTACTTC
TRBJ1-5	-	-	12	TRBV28	CATRRENQPQHF	TGTGCCACTAGGAGGGAAAATCAGCCCCAGCATTTT
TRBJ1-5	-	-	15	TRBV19	CASSSRGGENQPQHF	TGTGCCAGTAGTTCCCGTGGGGGCGAGAATCAGCCCCAGCATTTT
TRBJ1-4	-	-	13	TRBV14	CASSRSLNEKLFF	TGTGCCAGCAGCCGAAGCTTGAATGAAAAACTGTTTTTT
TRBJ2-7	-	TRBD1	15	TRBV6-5	CASSYLVQGGREQYF	TGTGCCAGCAGTTATCTTGTACAGGGGGGCCGTGAGCAGTACTTC
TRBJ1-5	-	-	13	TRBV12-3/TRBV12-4	CASRRTVDQPQHF	TGTGCCAGCAGGCGGACAGTAGATCAGCCCCAGCATTTT
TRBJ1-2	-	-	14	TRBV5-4	CASSAGMVDYGYTF	TGTGCCAGCAGCGCGGGAATGGTCGACTATGGCTACACCTTC
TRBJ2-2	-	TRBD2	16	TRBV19	CASSPSSGSGTGELFF	TGTGCCAGTAGCCCCTCCAGCGGGAGCGGGACCGGGGAGCTGTTTTTT
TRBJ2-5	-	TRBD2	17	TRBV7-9	CASSIGLADILHETQYF	TGTGCCAGCAGCATCGGACTAGCGGATATACTTCATGAGACCCAGTACTTC
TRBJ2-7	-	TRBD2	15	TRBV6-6	CASRSPGTSAMGQYF	TGTGCCAGCAGGAGTCCCGGGACTAGCGCGATGGGGCAGTACTTC
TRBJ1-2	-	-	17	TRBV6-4	CASLPSAQDSLIYGYTF	TGTGCCAGCCTCCCCTCGGCCCAGGACAGCTTAATCTATGGCTACACCTTC
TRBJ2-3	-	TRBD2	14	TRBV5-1	CASGGLAGTDTQYF	TGCGCCAGCGGGGGACTAGCGGGAACAGATACGCAGTATTTT
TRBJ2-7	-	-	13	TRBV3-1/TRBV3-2	CASSQISGSEQYF	TGTGCCAGCAGCCAAATTTCCGGTAGCGAGCAGTACTTC
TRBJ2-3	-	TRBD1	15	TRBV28	CASSSTGGGTDTQYF	TGTGCCAGCAGTTCAACAGGGGGTGGCACAGATACGCAGTATTTT
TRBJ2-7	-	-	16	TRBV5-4	CASSLGVRGSSYEQYF	TGTGCCAGCAGCTTGGGAGTCCGGGGGTCCTCCTACGAGCAGTACTTC
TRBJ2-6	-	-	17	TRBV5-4	CASSLVAARSGANVLTF	TGTGCCAGCAGCTTGGTGGCGGCACGCTCTGGGGCCAACGTCCTGACTTTC